This TCR beta chain was identified during a study of blood T cell repertoires in COVID-19. Overall study context: Samples of COVID-19 (acute and convalescent) were obtained from the United States, Italy and Spain. T cells, B-cell-depleted T cells, or PBMCs provided the cDNA or gDNA that served as material.

This clone was seen a few times. The same CDR3 also results from other DNA sequences found in this sample. The V and J ends lost 6 bases and 5 bases respectively, with 13 bases between them. The germline CDR1 and CDR2 sequences are MNHEY and SVGAGI. This CDR3 is built from 13 residues. Per the original data handling: The assay estimated nucleated cells by amplifying reference gene primers. TCRdb's copy holds only in-frame clones and misses some; the assay was immunoSEQ multiplex PCR. V, J and clone size derive from that table, while D and trimming were established from the DNA sequence. The repertoire holds 250,000 to 300,000 clones, with less than 85% as singletons.

The chain uses TRBV6-5 and TRBJ2-5, with a tentative D call TRBD2 (5 bases). This receptor was identified in a man aged 55 to 70 who had recovered from COVID-19. Sequencing was carried out using peripheral blood. CDR3 sequence: CASRGGPGETQYF. In DNA form, the CDR3 reads TGTGCCAGCAGAGGAGGACCGGGGGAGACCCAGTACTTC.